These T cell receptor beta chains were read from a single sample in a study of naive and memory T cell subsets. TCRdb ran MiXCR on the 5' RACE reads and lists one entry per CDR3 protein. Of roughly 48,000 distinct CDR3 sequences in the sample, 4.7% are singletons; the top ten hold under 0.95%. Source of these receptors: a female donor in good health. The CDR3 runs from the conserved cysteine through the conserved F or W. A D gene is named only where the DNA matches it firmly. Clone size is shown for a subset of rows, as once, few, many or a class of expanded clone.

size,J,D,V,DNA,CDR3
many,TRBJ2-7,.,TRBV5-1,TGCGCCAGCAGCTTCGGGGGTACCGGGGTTTACGAGCAGTACTTC,CASSFGGTGVYEQYF
many,TRBJ2-1,.,TRBV3-1,TGTGCCAGCAGAAGTCGGAGGACCTCCTACAATGAGCAGTTCTTC,CASRSRRTSYNEQFF
many,TRBJ2-1,.,TRBV5-1,TGCGCCAGCAGCTTGGAGCTCTATGAGCAGTTCTTC,CASSLELYEQFF
many,TRBJ2-7,TRBD2,TRBV27,TGTGCCAGCAGTTCTAGCGGGAGGTCGTACGAGCAGTACTTC,CASSSSGRSYEQYF
many,TRBJ2-3,TRBD2,TRBV28,TGTGCCAGCAGTAAACTTTCGATAGCGGGAGCTTATACGCAGTATTTT,CASSKLSIAGAYTQYF
many,TRBJ1-5,.,TRBV11-2,TGTGCCAGCAGCTTTGATGGAAGCAATCAGCCCCAGCATTTT,CASSFDGSNQPQHF
many,TRBJ1-2,.,TRBV4-1,TGCGCCAGCAGCCAAGTCAACAGTATCTATGGCTACACCTTC,CASSQVNSIYGYTF
few,TRBJ2-7,.,TRBV10-3,TGTGCCATCAGAGGAGTGGGTGACTCCTACGAGCAGTACTTC,CAIRGVGDSYEQYF
many,TRBJ2-7,TRBD2,TRBV30,TGTGCTCGGGGACTAGCTGGCTACGAGCAGTACTTC,CARGLAGYEQYF
many,TRBJ1-1,.,TRBV7-3,TGTGCCAGCAGCTTAGACTGGGGCACTGAAGCTTTCTTT,CASSLDWGTEAFF
many,TRBJ2-3,TRBD2,TRBV29-1,TGCAGCGTTGTGACTAGCGGGGCTTACACAGATACGCAGTATTTT,CSVVTSGAYTDTQYF
many,TRBJ1-5,TRBD1,TRBV24-1,TGTGCCACCAGTGACCGGACAGGAAACAATCAGCCCCAGCATTTT,CATSDRTGNNQPQHF
few,TRBJ1-2,.,TRBV28,TGTGCCAGCAGTTTAAGTTCAGACTATGGCTACACCTTC,CASSLSSDYGYTF
many,TRBJ1-5,TRBD1,TRBV7-2,TGTGCCAGCAGTCGACAGGGGGCGGGCAATCAGCCCCAGCATTTT,CASSRQGAGNQPQHF
.,TRBJ2-3,TRBD2,TRBV5-1,TGCGCCAGCTGCCCGGGACTACGAGATTCGGGCACAGATACGCAGTATTTT,CASCPGLRDSGTDTQYF
many,TRBJ2-1,TRBD1,TRBV27,TGTGCCAGCAGTTGGGACAGAAATGAGCAGTTCTTC,CASSWDRNEQFF
many,TRBJ1-6,.,TRBV20-1,TGCAGTGCTAGGCCGGCCGGGGCAAATTCACCCCTCCACTTT,CSARPAGANSPLHF
many,TRBJ2-7,.,TRBV7-9,TGTGCCAGCATGGACAGCTCCTACGAGCAGTACTTC,CASMDSSYEQYF
.,TRBJ2-2,.,TRBV28,TGTGCCAGCAGTTCTAGGGGGGAGCTGTTTTTT,CASSSRGELFF
many,TRBJ1-1,.,TRBV13,TGTGCCAGCAGCTTAGGTCCGTCCACTGAAGCTTTCTTT,CASSLGPSTEAFF
medium-sized,TRBJ2-6,.,TRBV29-1,TGCAGCGTTGAAGAGGGGGGCTCTGGGGCCAACGTCCTGACTTTC,CSVEEGGSGANVLTF
many,TRBJ2-1,TRBD2,TRBV6-5,TGTGCCAGCAGCCGACCCAGCGGGAGCGACCCCTACAATGAGCAGTTCTTC,CASSRPSGSDPYNEQFF
.,TRBJ2-1,.,TRBV19,TGTGCCAGTAGTATAGAGCGGGGCGGGACCTACAATGAGCAGTTCTTC,CASSIERGGTYNEQFF
many,TRBJ2-3,.,TRBV29-1,TGCAGCGTTGAGGGAAAGGTGGGCCCTCAACCTGATACGCAGTATTTT,CSVEGKVGPQPDTQYF